This paragraph covers one T cell receptor (beta chain) sequence. This sample is part of a study of CD8+ T cells in alopecia areata. Investigators isolated RNA and reverse transcribed it into cDNA to act as the sequencing template. Data came from immunoSEQ multiplex PCR; TCRdb stores just in-frame clones and leaves some out. The sample lists approximately 13,000 clones; 45% to 60% were seen once. Trimming removed 2 bases from V and 4 bases from J, with 3 bases in between. The CDR3 contains 11 residues. Germline V gene data show CDR1 as SGHDT and CDR2 as YYEEEE. CD25+CD127- cells were obtained by sorting CD4+ cells, for 4 to 6 patients.

This chain links TRBV5-6 with TRBJ1-1; D gene uncertain. Sequences were obtained from CD4+ Tregs sorted from blood. The source of this sequence is a human donor with alopecia areata. In nucleotides, the CDR3 is TGTGCCAGCAGCTTCGCCACTGAAGCTTTCTTT. Protein sequence: CASSFATEAFF.